The entry that follows covers one T cell receptor beta chain sequence. With 2 bases clipped from V and 3 bases from J, the junction kept 4 bases outside the gene matches. CDR1 MNHEY and CDR2 SVGEGT come from the germline V gene. CDR3 length: 14 amino acids. In the original workflow: Estimated nucleated cell counts came from reference gene primer amplification. The assay was immunoSEQ multiplex PCR, and TCRdb's table has in-frame clones only and misses some. That table furnishes V, J and clone size, whereas the DNA furnished D and trimming. The table has approximately 100,000 clones, approximately 80% seen once. The entry originates in a study of blood T cell repertoires in COVID-19. Whole-study context: COVID-19 samples, acute and convalescent, were from the United States, Italy and Spain. PBMCs, B-cell-depleted T cells, or T cells provided the cDNA or gDNA that made up the material.

Sequences were obtained from peripheral blood. The receptor was derived from an elderly woman with active or convalescent COVID-19. This chain connects TRBV6-2 or TRBV6-3 to TRBJ2-7; TRBD2 aligns across 7 bases. The CDR3, as DNA: TGTGCCAGCAGTTACGAGGCGGGAGTCTACGAGCAGTACTTC. Translated, it gives CASSYEAGVYEQYF.